Listed below are T cell receptor beta chains from one sample, sequenced in a study. Produced via immunoSEQ multiplex PCR; TCRdb's table is partial and in-frame only. The table lists about 68,000 clones, 80% to 95% of them singletons, with around 4.6% in the top ten. Sequencing was carried out using PBMCs. The receptors come from a man in his forties or fifties with rheumatoid arthritis. The CDR3 runs from the conserved cysteine through the conserved F or W. A D gene is named only where the DNA matches it firmly. Not all rows give a size; the values are once, few, many and, for expanded clones, a class.

d_gene | abundance | j_gene | len | v_gene | CDR3nt | CDR3aa
- | - | TRBJ2-3 | 12 | TRBV11-3 | TGTGCCAGCAGCTTTTCCGCAGATACGCAGTATTTT | CASSFSADTQYF
- | - | TRBJ1-1 | 15 | TRBV3-1/TRBV3-2 | TGTGCCAGCAGCCAGGAGCCCCTTAGGGGCACTGAAGCTTTCTTT | CASSQEPLRGTEAFF
- | - | TRBJ2-5 | 12 | TRBV15 | TGTGCCACCAGTAGGGACCAAGAGACCCAGTACTTC | CATSRDQETQYF
- | - | TRBJ2-3 | 15 | TRBV27 | TGTGCCAGCAGTGGGATGGGGGGTCGCACAGATACGCAGTATTTT | CASSGMGGRTDTQYF
TRBD1 | - | TRBJ1-1 | 16 | TRBV12-5 | TGTGCTAGTGGCCGGAGACAGGGGACTCTGAACACTGAAGCTTTCTTT | CASGRRQGTLNTEAFF
- | - | TRBJ1-1 | 14 | TRBV15 | TGTGCCACCAGCGAGGGGCAGATGAACACTGAAGCTTTCTTT | CATSEGQMNTEAFF
- | - | TRBJ1-2 | 12 | TRBV30 | TGTGCCTGGAATGCCGGGCACTATGGCTACACCTTC | CAWNAGHYGYTF
- | - | TRBJ1-6 | 11 | TRBV19 | TGTGCCAGTAGTATGTACGCCGCCTACCACTTT | CASSMYAAYHF
- | once | TRBJ2-5 | 13 | TRBV11-2 | TGTGCCAGCAGCTCAGGACACCAAGAGACCCAGTACTTC | CASSSGHQETQYF
- | - | TRBJ2-1 | 17 | TRBV7-3 | TGTGCCAGCAGCCCAGGAGTGGGAAAGAGCTCCTACAATGAGCAGTTCTTC | CASSPGVGKSSYNEQFF
- | - | TRBJ2-5 | 13 | TRBV18 | TGTGCCAGCTCAATTCGGATCCAAGAGACCCAGTACTTC | CASSIRIQETQYF
TRBD2 | once | TRBJ2-1 | 15 | TRBV5-1 | TGCGCCAGCAGCTTACTAGCGGGGGTCGCCCATGAGCAGTTCTTC | CASSLLAGVAHEQFF
- | - | TRBJ2-1 | 16 | TRBV6-2/TRBV6-3 | TGTGCCAGCAGTTACTATGGCGGGCCGCCCTACAATGAGCAGTTCTTC | CASSYYGGPPYNEQFF
- | - | TRBJ2-3 | 15 | TRBV7-2 | TGTGCCAGCAGTTACCCCGTCCCCCGGAGAGATACGCAGTATTTT | CASSYPVPRRDTQYF